These T cell receptor beta chains were read from a single sample in a study of T cell repertoires in cytomegalovirus infection. TCRdb processed the reads anew with MiXCR; each CDR3 protein has one entry. The table lists about 360,000 distinct CDR3 sequences, 15% to 20% of them singletons, with around 10% in the top ten. Sequenced input: PBMCs. These receptors were taken from a human donor in good health (CMV status not recorded). Some clones in this sample may be carry-over from other donors' samples. Both conserved end residues are part of each CDR3. The D gene is left open where the match is weak. Clone size appears in some rows only: once, few, many, or a class for an expanded clone.

TRBV2,NA,few,TRBJ1-2,CASSHSGRDVNYGYTF,TGTGCCAGCAGCCACTCCGGGCGGGACGTTAACTATGGCTACACCTTC
TRBV7-2,TRBD2,many,TRBJ2-5,CASSSGLAGGLSETQYF,TGTGCCAGCAGCTCCGGACTAGCGGGAGGGCTTTCAGAGACCCAGTACTTC
TRBV4-3,TRBD2,NA,TRBJ2-1,CASSQGTTGTRHDEQFF,TGCGCCAGCAGCCAAGGGACAACCGGGACTAGGCACGATGAGCAGTTCTTC
TRBV7-8,NA,NA,TRBJ2-2,CASSLAWGANTGELFF,TGTGCCAGCAGCCTAGCGTGGGGGGCGAACACCGGGGAGCTGTTTTTT
TRBV6-1,NA,many,TRBJ2-7,CASRTTRWGSYEQYF,TGTGCCAGTCGAACCACGAGATGGGGCTCCTACGAGCAGTACTTC
TRBV7-2,TRBD1,NA,TRBJ1-1,CASSIQGASNTEAFF,TGTGCCAGCAGCATACAGGGGGCCAGTAACACTGAAGCTTTCTTT
TRBV7-2,TRBD2,many,TRBJ2-3,CASSSSGGPEDTQYF,TGTGCCAGCAGCTCCTCGGGGGGGCCGGAAGATACGCAGTATTTT
TRBV12-3/TRBV12-4,NA,NA,TRBJ1-2,CASSLLQGTLVGYTF,TGTGCCAGCAGTTTACTCCAGGGGACCTTGGTTGGCTACACCTTC
TRBV28,NA,NA,TRBJ2-3,CASSTTRDGWTDTQYF,TGTGCCAGCAGTACCACCAGGGACGGATGGACAGATACGCAGTATTTT
TRBV6-1,NA,many,TRBJ2-1,CASRAGYFQNEQFF,TGTGCCAGCAGAGCGGGCTACTTCCAAAATGAGCAGTTCTTC
TRBV7-6,TRBD2,few,TRBJ2-1,CASSPNSGVYNEQFF,TGTGCCAGCAGCCCAAATAGCGGGGTATACAATGAGCAGTTCTTC
TRBV4-3,NA,NA,TRBJ1-3,CASSQATLDMAAGNTIYF,TGCGCCAGCAGCCAAGCAACGCTCGACATGGCCGCCGGAAACACCATATATTTT
TRBV7-2,NA,many,TRBJ2-7,CASSVTQGTYEQYF,TGTGCCAGCAGCGTCACCCAGGGAACCTACGAGCAGTACTTC
TRBV20-1,NA,once,TRBJ2-4,CSARLGALNIQYF,TGCAGTGCTAGGCTAGGAGCCCTAAACATTCAGTACTTC
TRBV5-6,NA,NA,TRBJ1-5,CASSLAAGNNQPQHF,TGTGCCAGCAGCTTGGCCGCGGGGAACAATCAGCCCCAGCATTTT
TRBV2,NA,NA,TRBJ2-5,CASSEQTSWETQYF,TGTGCCAGCAGTGAACAGACTAGTTGGGAGACCCAGTACTTC
TRBV4-2,NA,NA,TRBJ1-4,CASSQDPTGLNENLFF,TGTGCCAGCAGCCAAGACCCGACAGGTCTTAATGAAAATCTGTTTTTT
TRBV12-3/TRBV12-4,NA,few,TRBJ2-3,CASSGQGRDTQYF,TGTGCCAGCAGCGGGCAGGGAAGAGATACGCAGTATTTT
TRBV12-3/TRBV12-4,NA,many,TRBJ1-2,CASSFQSYGYTF,TGTGCCAGCAGTTTTCAAAGCTATGGCTACACCTTC
TRBV19,NA,many,TRBJ2-3,CASSISRAADTQYF,TGTGCCAGTAGTATCTCCAGAGCGGCAGATACGCAGTATTTT
TRBV20-1,NA,NA,TRBJ2-5,CSARGQETQYF,TGCAGTGCTAGGGGGCAAGAGACCCAGTACTTC
TRBV11-1,NA,many,TRBJ2-5,CASSLDEETQYF,TGTGCCAGCAGCCTTGACGAAGAGACCCAGTACTTC
TRBV11-2,TRBD1,many,TRBJ1-1,CASSSGTGFGEAFF,TGTGCCAGCAGCTCCGGGACAGGGTTTGGGGAAGCTTTCTTT
TRBV12-3/TRBV12-4,NA,many,TRBJ1-6,CASSFRGSPLHF,TGTGCCAGCAGTTTCCGTGGTTCACCCCTCCACTTT
TRBV4-1,TRBD2,few,TRBJ2-7,CASSQEGRLAGGPSEQYF,TGCGCCAGCAGCCAAGAAGGTCGGCTAGCGGGAGGGCCCTCCGAGCAGTACTTC
TRBV7-2,TRBD2,many,TRBJ2-5,CASSISLWGGLEETQYF,TGTGCCAGCAGTATATCTCTGTGGGGGGGATTAGAAGAGACCCAGTACTTC
TRBV2,TRBD2,few,TRBJ2-7,CASNIAGVEEQYF,TGTGCCAGCAACATAGCGGGAGTCGAAGAGCAGTACTTC
TRBV7-2,NA,many,TRBJ1-6,CASSRTGNSPLHF,TGTGCCAGCAGCCGTACGGGAAATTCACCCCTCCACTTT
TRBV2,NA,NA,TRBJ1-6,CASSDRAPLDSPLHF,TGTGCCAGCAGTGACCGCGCACCGCTGGATTCACCCCTCCACTTT
TRBV29-1,TRBD1,few,TRBJ2-1,CSVVEDRYNEQFF,TGCAGCGTTGTGGAGGACAGGTACAATGAGCAGTTCTTC
TRBV7-2,TRBD1,NA,TRBJ2-1,CASISRPGTGFNEQFF,TGTGCCAGCATTTCACGCCCCGGGACAGGGTTCAATGAGCAGTTCTTC
TRBV28,NA,NA,TRBJ2-7,CASSLIGLEQYF,TGTGCCAGCAGTTTGATCGGCCTAGAGCAGTACTTC
TRBV28,TRBD1,NA,TRBJ1-1,CASSFGWAGGFTEAFF,TGTGCCAGCAGTTTTGGTTGGGCAGGGGGTTTCACTGAAGCTTTCTTT
TRBV6-2/TRBV6-3,NA,NA,TRBJ2-3,CASSYFATRPTDTQYF,TGTGCCAGCAGTTACTTCGCGACTCGACCGACAGATACGCAGTATTTT
TRBV20-1,NA,many,TRBJ1-6,CSASLGRSSYNSPLHF,TGCAGTGCTAGTTTGGGACGGAGCTCCTATAATTCACCCCTCCACTTT
TRBV3-1,NA,few,TRBJ2-7,CASSQGAGTGYEQYF,TGTGCCAGCAGCCAAGGTGCTGGGACGGGATACGAGCAGTACTTC
TRBV7-2,TRBD1,many,TRBJ1-1,CASSRGQQNTEAFF,TGTGCCAGCAGCAGGGGACAGCAGAACACTGAAGCTTTCTTT
TRBV7-9,NA,NA,TRBJ1-4,CASSFTPSGLAVEKLFF,TGTGCCAGCAGCTTCACCCCCTCCGGGCTAGCGGTCGAAAAACTGTTTTTT
TRBV6-4,TRBD2,NA,TRBJ2-1,CASSDGLAGGNEQFF,TGTGCCAGCAGTGACGGCCTAGCGGGAGGGAATGAGCAGTTCTTC
TRBV20-1,TRBD1,few,TRBJ1-5,CSAPALRQGAEQPQHF,TGCAGTGCGCCGGCCCTAAGACAGGGTGCAGAACAGCCCCAGCATTTT
TRBV6-1,NA,many,TRBJ1-5,CASSPRVSANQPQHF,TGTGCCAGCAGTCCTAGGGTGTCCGCCAATCAGCCCCAGCATTTT
TRBV2,TRBD1,few,TRBJ1-6,CASRDRDHSPLHF,TGTGCCAGCAGGGACAGGGATCACTCACCCCTCCACTTT
TRBV28,TRBD1,NA,TRBJ1-4,CASSGETGKGEKLFF,TGTGCCAGCAGTGGGGAGACAGGGAAGGGTGAAAAACTGTTTTTT
TRBV28,NA,many,TRBJ2-3,CASPPAGKQGTQYF,TGTGCCAGCCCTCCGGCAGGCAAGCAGGGAACGCAGTATTTT
TRBV6-2/TRBV6-3,NA,few,TRBJ1-1,CASSWGDRTNTEAFF,TGTGCCAGCAGTTGGGGAGACAGAACGAACACTGAAGCTTTCTTT
TRBV6-6,TRBD1,few,TRBJ2-1,CASTPTAGGSSYNEQFF,TGTGCCAGCACCCCCACTGCAGGGGGAAGCTCCTACAATGAGCAGTTCTTC
TRBV29-1,NA,NA,TRBJ2-1,CSVEGGSVGNEQFF,TGCAGCGTTGAAGGAGGAAGCGTGGGCAATGAGCAGTTCTTC
TRBV20-1,NA,many,TRBJ2-3,CSAGEEADTQYF,TGCAGTGCCGGAGAAGAGGCAGATACGCAGTATTTT
TRBV11-2,NA,many,TRBJ1-1,CASSLDRFRSEAFF,TGTGCCAGCAGCTTAGATAGATTCAGAAGCGAAGCTTTCTTT
TRBV4-1,NA,few,TRBJ1-2,CASSQDPAGSTAGYTF,TGCGCCAGCAGCCAAGATCCTGCAGGGAGTACGGCTGGCTACACCTTC
TRBV7-2,NA,many,TRBJ1-2,CASSDRQTYGYTF,TGTGCCAGCAGCGATAGACAAACCTATGGCTACACCTTC
TRBV12-3/TRBV12-4,NA,once,TRBJ2-2,CASSFGRGGVGELFF,TGTGCCAGCAGTTTTGGTCGCGGGGGCGTCGGGGAGCTGTTTTTT
TRBV12-3/TRBV12-4,TRBD1,few,TRBJ1-1,CASGQGGFTEAFF,TGTGCCAGTGGACAGGGAGGATTCACTGAAGCTTTCTTT
TRBV19,NA,few,TRBJ1-5,CASSRIENQPQHF,TGTGCCAGTAGTAGGATAGAGAATCAGCCCCAGCATTTT
TRBV7-4,TRBD2,NA,TRBJ2-1,CASSLALAGAYNEQFF,TGTGCCAGCAGCTTAGCTTTAGCGGGGGCTTACAATGAGCAGTTCTTC
TRBV7-9,TRBD2,many,TRBJ2-1,CASSLGVSSGRGPDEQFF,TGTGCCAGCAGCTTAGGGGTGTCTAGCGGGAGGGGACCCGATGAGCAGTTCTTC
TRBV12-3/TRBV12-4,TRBD1,many,TRBJ1-4,CASTFIRGRGTNEKLFF,TGTGCCAGCACCTTTATCAGGGGGCGCGGAACTAATGAAAAACTGTTTTTT